This TCR beta chain was sequenced during a study of early T cells in non-severe SARS-CoV-2 infection. Study in general: Alpha and beta chains were unpaired, from unsorted whole-blood bulk RNA. Overall study results and limits: Matching against VDJdb likely underestimated virus-specific expansions, favoring anti-spike CD8.

Remarks on this clonotype: The antigen is unknown.

The germline V gene has CDR1 MNHNS and CDR2 SASEGT. Trimming removed 2 bases from V and 2 bases from J, with 10 bases in between. The CDR3 runs to 14 residues. Unique molecular identifiers were added to individual cDNA molecules. TCRdb independently ran MiXCR on the 5' RACE reads; one entry per CDR3 protein. The data show some 50,000 distinct CDR3 sequences, with roughly 10% seen just once and 4.5% to 5.5% held by the top ten. Sequencing was done on a sample of whole blood. This sequence joins TRBV6-1 and TRBJ2-7; D unclear. This clonotype was obtained from an adult who was a healthcare worker with PCR-confirmed SARS-CoV-2 infection or an uninfected control (not recorded which). The CDR3: CASSEIGRPYEQYF. DNA of the CDR3: TGTGCCAGCAGTGAAATTGGGCGGCCCTACGAGCAGTACTTC.